This TCR beta chain comes out of a study of blood T cell repertoires in COVID-19. As for the study in general: The origin of the acute and convalescent COVID-19 samples was the United States, Italy and Spain. Nucleic acid was either cDNA or gDNA, and it came from T cells, B-cell-depleted T cells, or PBMCs.

Authors' processing steps: Using reference gene primer amplification, nucleated cell counts were estimated. Some clones are missing from TCRdb's copy, which holds only in-frame ones; the method was immunoSEQ multiplex PCR. V and J calls and clone size are given by that table; D and trimming were obtained from the DNA. In the table there are 400,000 to 550,000 clones, around 89% of which are singletons. Trimming stripped 3 bases from V and 3 bases from J, with 6 bases between. This CDR3 is built from 13 residues. CDR1 and CDR2 (germline): KGHSH, LQKENI. The sequencing input was peripheral blood. The chain recombines TRBV18 with TRBJ2-1, with D possibly being TRBD2 (6 bases). This TCR came from a woman between 25 and 40 years old with acute or convalescent COVID-19. CDR3 sequence (DNA): TGTGCCAGCTCACCGGGACTCTACAATGAGCAGTTCTTC. Translation: CASSPGLYNEQFF.